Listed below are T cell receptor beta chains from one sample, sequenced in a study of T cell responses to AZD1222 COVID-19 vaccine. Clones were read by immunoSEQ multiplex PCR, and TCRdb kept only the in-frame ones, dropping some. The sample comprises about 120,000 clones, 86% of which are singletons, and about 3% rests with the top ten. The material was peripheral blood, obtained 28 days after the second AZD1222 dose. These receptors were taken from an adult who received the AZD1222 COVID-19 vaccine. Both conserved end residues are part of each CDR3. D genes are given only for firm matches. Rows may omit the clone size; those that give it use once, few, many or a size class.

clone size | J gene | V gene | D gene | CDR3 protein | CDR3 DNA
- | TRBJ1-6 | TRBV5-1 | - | CASSLGEGRSSYNSPLHF | TGCGCCAGCAGCTTGGGGGAGGGAAGGAGCTCCTATAATTCACCCCTCCACTTT
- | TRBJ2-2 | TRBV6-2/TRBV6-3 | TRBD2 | CASSQSGGAVYVAGELFF | TGTGCCAGCAGTCAAAGCGGGGGGGCCGTTTACGTCGCCGGGGAGCTGTTTTTT
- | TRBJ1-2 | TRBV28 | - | CASSNNPLGPGYGYTF | TGTGCCAGCAGTAACAATCCCCTGGGGCCAGGATATGGCTACACCTTC
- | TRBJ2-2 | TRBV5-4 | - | CASSSSGGGGELFF | TGTGCCAGCAGCTCATCCGGGGGTGGCGGGGAGCTGTTTTTT
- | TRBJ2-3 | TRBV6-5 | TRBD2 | CASSQTSGGRDTQYF | TGTGCCAGCAGCCAAACTAGCGGGGGAAGGGATACGCAGTATTTT
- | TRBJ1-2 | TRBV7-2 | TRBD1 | CASSFPGTDLPGYTF | TGTGCCAGCAGCTTTCCCGGGACAGACCTTCCTGGCTACACCTTC
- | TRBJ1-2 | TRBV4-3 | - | CASSQELRVLNYGYTF | TGCGCCAGCAGCCAGGAACTCAGGGTCCTAAACTATGGCTACACCTTC
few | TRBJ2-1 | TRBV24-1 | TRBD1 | CATSDSGTVNNEQFF | TGTGCCACCAGTGATTCCGGGACAGTAAACAATGAGCAGTTCTTC
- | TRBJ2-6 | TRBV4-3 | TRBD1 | CASSPSPTGTGLRGANVLTF | TGCGCCAGCAGCCCTTCTCCCACCGGGACAGGGCTACGTGGGGCCAACGTCCTGACTTTC
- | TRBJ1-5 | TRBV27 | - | CASRSQGGGNQPQHF | TGTGCCAGCAGATCCCAGGGCGGTGGCAATCAGCCCCAGCATTTT
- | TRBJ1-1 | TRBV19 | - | CASSIQGSHSNTEAFF | TGTGCCAGTAGTATTCAGGGGAGTCACTCGAACACTGAAGCTTTCTTT
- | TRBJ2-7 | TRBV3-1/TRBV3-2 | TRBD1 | CASSLTDRGAYEQYF | TGTGCCAGCAGCCTCACGGACAGGGGCGCCTACGAGCAGTACTTC
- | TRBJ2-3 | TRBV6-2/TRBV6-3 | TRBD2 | CASSIAGGAGTDTQYF | TGTGCCAGCAGCATAGCGGGGGGGGCCGGAACAGATACGCAGTATTTT
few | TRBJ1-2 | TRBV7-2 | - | CASVFRATLNYGYTF | TGTGCCAGCGTCTTTCGGGCGACCCTTAACTATGGCTACACCTTC
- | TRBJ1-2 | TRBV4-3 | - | CASSQGWGGEDYGYTF | TGCGCCAGCAGCCAAGGGTGGGGAGGGGAGGACTATGGCTACACCTTC
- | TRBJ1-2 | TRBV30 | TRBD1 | CAWLTGVGSYGYTF | TGTGCCTGGTTAACAGGGGTTGGGAGCTATGGCTACACCTTC
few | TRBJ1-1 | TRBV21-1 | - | CASRKRSGSTEAFF | TGTGCCAGCAGAAAAAGGAGTGGAAGCACTGAAGCTTTCTTT
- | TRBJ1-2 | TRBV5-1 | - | CASSLGTAANYGYTF | TGCGCCAGCAGCTTGGGAACTGCAGCTAACTATGGCTACACCTTC
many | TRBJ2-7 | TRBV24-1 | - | CATSGDNRGTGYYLEQYF | TGTGCCACCAGTGGCGATAACCGGGGGACCGGGTACTACCTCGAGCAGTACTTC
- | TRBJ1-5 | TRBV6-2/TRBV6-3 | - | CASSLDGGSNQPQHF | TGTGCCAGCAGCTTAGACGGAGGTAGCAATCAGCCCCAGCATTTT
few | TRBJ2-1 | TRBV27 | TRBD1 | CASSLSSAGGRTEQFF | TGTGCCAGCAGTTTATCGTCGGCAGGGGGTAGGACAGAGCAGTTCTTC
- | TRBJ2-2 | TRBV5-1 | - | CASRSSAGELFF | TGCGCCAGCAGGTCGTCGGCCGGGGAGCTGTTTTTT
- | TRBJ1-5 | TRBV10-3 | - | CAISESSGQPQHF | TGTGCCATCAGTGAGTCAAGTGGTCAGCCCCAGCATTTT
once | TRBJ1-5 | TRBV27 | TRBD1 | CASANRGHNQPQHF | TGTGCCAGCGCGAACAGGGGGCACAATCAGCCCCAGCATTTT
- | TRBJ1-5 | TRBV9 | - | CASSVGGGAGQPQHF | TGTGCCAGCAGCGTAGGGGGAGGGGCAGGCCAGCCCCAGCATTTT
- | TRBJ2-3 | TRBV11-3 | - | CASSLARGAITDTQYF | TGTGCCAGCAGCTTAGCCCGGGGGGCGATCACAGATACGCAGTATTTT
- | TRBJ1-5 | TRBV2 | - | CASSEIGTNQPQHF | TGTGCCAGCAGTGAAATTGGAACCAATCAGCCCCAGCATTTT
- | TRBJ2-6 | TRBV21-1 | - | CATYNVLTF | TGTGCCACCTACAACGTCCTGACTTTC